This TCR beta chain was sequenced in a study of blood T cell repertoires in COVID-19. In the study overall: Collection of acute and convalescent COVID-19 samples took place in the United States, Italy and Spain.

The germline CDR1 and CDR2 sequences are KGHSH and LQKENI. The length of the CDR3 is 15 residues. V was trimmed by 3 bases and J by 7 bases, leaving 18 bases between them. Authors' methods: Amplification of reference gene primers was used by the study to estimate nucleated cell counts. Data came from immunoSEQ multiplex PCR; TCRdb stores just in-frame clones and leaves some out. V and J calls and clone size are given by that table; D and trimming were obtained from the DNA. Of almost 250,000 clones in the sample, roughly 88% were seen once. During active infection, Seattle patients enrolled and were then monitored through disease.

This receptor was obtained from a woman older than 75 with COVID-19, enrolled during active disease. The chain recombines TRBV18 with TRBJ1-1, with unresolved D. Input material: peripheral blood. CDR3 in DNA: TGTGCCAGCTCACCGATGTCCGGGAAACACGGTGAAGCTTTCTTT. This codes for CASSPMSGKHGEAFF.